The source of this TCR beta chain is a study of blood T cell repertoires in COVID-19. TCRdb keeps only in-frame clones here, not all; method: immunoSEQ multiplex PCR. The data hold 150,000 to 200,000 clones, with 65% to 85% observed a single time. CDR1 SNHLY and CDR2 FYNNEI come from the germline V gene. This CDR3 has 13 amino acids. The V gene end was trimmed by 6 bases and the J gene end by 7 bases; junction bases not matched to a gene: 7. The receptor was derived from a man aged 70 or older who had been exposed to COVID-19. Sequencing input: PBMCs or T cells enriched from blood (not recorded which). This chain connects TRBV2 to TRBJ2-7, with 9 bases identical to TRBD2. The CDR3 DNA reads as TGTGCCAGCAGGCGGGAGGGCCTTGGAGAGCAGTACTTC. As protein: CASRREGLGEQYF.